These 18 T cell receptor beta chains share one sample of origin, sequenced in a study of cytomegalovirus exposure and HLA in healthy donors. 60 Vbeta and 13 Jbeta primers were used in PCR. Repertoires were generated with immunoSEQ multiplex PCR, while TCRdb's copy carries only in-frame clones and drops some. The sample holds approximately 88,000 clones; approximately 71% are singletons and the top ten take less than 4.5%. Sequenced material: PBMCs. Receptors originate from a man aged 25 to 40 in good health and CMV-seronegative.

The chain combines TRBV21-1 with TRBJ1-5; TRBD1, the table's D call, was not compared with the DNA. TRBV21-1 is designated a pseudogene. The CDR3 has 17 amino acids. CDR3 DNA: TGTGCCGGAAGGACAGGGGGCGCGACGGTAGGCAATCAGCCCCAGCATTTT. Residues: CAGRTGGATVGNQPQHF.

V gene TRBV9 combines with J gene TRBJ2-2; tentatively, D is TRBD1 (6 bases). Germline V lookup: CDR1 SGDLS, CDR2 YYNGEE. This CDR3 has 14 amino acids. V lost 3 bases and J lost 3, with 9 bases in between. The CDR3 bases are TGTGCCAGCAGCGCCTCAGGGGACACCGGGGAGCTGTTTTTT. It codes for CASSASGDTGELFF.

The chain couples TRBV9 to TRBJ2-1; 10 nucleotides agree with TRBD2. The CDR3 extends over 14 amino acids. The germline CDR1 and CDR2 sequences are SGDLS and YYNGEE. The J segment lost 9 bases and the V segment lost 5 bases, leaving 8 bases of the junction unmatched. The CDR3: CASSLAGEDSEQFF. For the CDR3, the DNA is TGTGCCAGCAGTCTAGCGGGGGAGGACAGTGAGCAGTTCTTC.

The chain joins TRBV7-9 to TRBJ1-4; TRBD1 might be the D (5 bases). The germline V gene has CDR1 SEHNR and CDR2 FQNEAQ (reference sequence). Trimming cost V 4 bases and J 5 bases, with 14 bases left between them. The CDR3 is made up of 15 amino acids. This CDR3 reads CASSSTGPPNEKLFF. The CDR3 nucleotides are TGTGCCAGCAGCTCCACAGGACCTCCCAATGAAAAACTGTTTTTT.

The chain has TRBV6-1 and TRBJ1-2; 10 bases align to TRBD1. CDR1 is MNHNS, CDR2 SASEGT, per germline. The CDR3 length is 17 residues. J was trimmed by 6 bases and V by 3 bases; bases with no gene match: 13. CDR3 DNA: TGTGCCAGCAGTGATCAAACCCCGGGACAGGGGCGAAATGGCTACACCTTC. Encoded protein: CASSDQTPGQGRNGYTF.

The J gene is TRBJ2-7, the V gene TRBV19; maybe TRBD1 (6 bases). The germline CDR1 and CDR2 sequences are LNHDA and SQIVND (reference sequence). CDR3 length equals 15 residues. The V end lost 2 bases, the J end lost 2 bases, and 13 bases lay between the germline ends. The CDR3 region has the DNA TGTGCCAGTAGTATATCGGGACACCAACCCTACGAGCAGTACTTC. Translating gives CASSISGHQPYEQYF.

This clone came up once. The chain joins TRBV4-3 to TRBJ2-1, with D possibly matching TRBD2 (5 bases). The V gene's germline CDR1 is LGHNA and CDR2 YSLEER. Trimming shortened V by 3 bases and J by 8 bases, and 20 bases separated the two germline ends. The CDR3 loop spans 16 amino acids. DNA for the CDR3: TGCGCCAGCAGCCACGAGAGGGCCCAGGCTGTGGATGAGCAGTTCTTC. Amino acid sequence: CASSHERAQAVDEQFF.

The V and J genes are TRBV5-1 and TRBJ1-3; TRBD1 aligns across 9 bases. The CDR3 spans 16 residues. Trimming cost V 0 bases and J 7 bases; bases outside gene matches: 8. Looked up from germline, CDR1 is SGHRS and CDR2 is YFSETQ. CDR3 sequence reads: CASSLGGTGRLNTIYF. The CDR3 DNA reads as TGCGCCAGCAGCTTGGGGGGGACAGGGAGACTGAACACCATATATTTT.

This rearrangement joins TRBV9 to TRBJ2-3; a weak D match, TRBD1 (5 bases). The germline V gene encodes CDR1 SGDLS and CDR2 YYNGEE. The length of the CDR3 is 16 residues. V dropped 0 bases and J dropped 0 bases, with 11 bases sitting between them. CDR3: CASSVGSQGSTDTQYF. For the CDR3, the DNA is TGTGCCAGCAGCGTAGGGTCTCAGGGAAGCACAGATACGCAGTATTTT.

V usage is TRBV4-2 and J usage is TRBJ1-5, with D possibly being TRBD1 (5 bases). The CDR3 runs 15 residues. Trimming stripped 3 bases from V and 5 bases from J, with 14 bases between. Looked up from germline, CDR1 is LGHNA and CDR2 is YNFKEQ. The CDR3 is CASSHVTEEHQPQHF. The CDR3 nucleotides read TGTGCCAGCAGCCATGTGACAGAGGAGCATCAGCCCCAGCATTTT.

The chain recombines TRBV5-6 with TRBJ1-2; TRBD1 is a possible D gene (5 bases). Trimming removed 4 bases from V and 4 bases from J, with 11 bases in between. Per the germline V gene, CDR1 is SGHDT and CDR2 is YYEEEE. This CDR3 is built from 13 residues. The CDR3 sequence is CASSRGGAYGYTF. CDR3 DNA sequence: TGTGCCAGCAGCCGAGGAGGGGCCTATGGCTACACCTTC.

The chain joins TRBV27 to TRBJ2-5, with a tentative D call TRBD1 (6 bases). Deletions cut 5 bases from V and 5 bases from J, with 18 bases between. CDR3 length: 15 residues. Germline values: CDR1 MNHEY, CDR2 SMNVEV (reference sequence). The CDR3 loop reads CASSQEGVGGETQYF. The CDR3 DNA reads as TGTGCCAGCAGTCAAGAGGGGGTTGGTGGGGAGACCCAGTACTTC.

CDR3 DNA: TGTGCCAGCAGCTCAGAGTTTCGGGACAGCACCTATGGCTACACCTTC. It encodes CASSSEFRDSTYGYTF. The chain employs TRBV7-2 and TRBJ1-2, with TRBD1 matching 7 bases. The V and J ends lost 4 bases and 4 bases, in that order; junction bases with no gene match: 12. Germline CDR1 is SGHTA and CDR2 is FQGNSA. The CDR3 is made up of 16 amino acids.

This chain uses TRBV5-4 with TRBJ2-3; 8 bases map to TRBD2. CDR1 is SGHNT, CDR2 YYREEE, per germline (reference sequence). V shed 0 bases and J 1 base; nucleotides not matched to a gene: 1. The CDR3 sequence is 15 residues long. The CDR3 reads CASSLDSGGTDTQYF. The DNA for the CDR3 is TGTGCCAGCAGCTTGGATAGCGGGGGCACAGATACGCAGTATTTT.

The genes are TRBV5-1 and TRBJ2-1; the match to TRBD2 covers 7 bases. The J segment lost 8 bases and the V segment lost 0 bases, leaving 5 bases of the junction unmatched. The CDR3 is made up of 14 amino acids. CDR1 and CDR2 (germline): SGHRS, YFSETQ. CDR3 nucleotide sequence: TGCGCCAGCAGCTTGGCCGGGGGGTACGATGAGCAGTTCTTC. It specifies CASSLAGGYDEQFF.

The chain is built from TRBV19 and TRBJ1-1; D is ambiguous. This CDR3 region has 13 residues. Germline V lookup: CDR1 LNHDA, CDR2 SQIVND (reference sequence). The germline V and J ends were trimmed by 7 bases and 2 bases, with 11 bases remaining between them. In DNA, the CDR3 is TGTGCCAGTAATGACTTCCTTAACACTGAAGCTTTCTTT. It encodes CASNDFLNTEAFF.

About this clone: This CDR3 is also generated by other DNA sequences in the sample. The chain combines TRBV7-9 with TRBJ2-2, with 7 bases aligning to TRBD2. The CDR3 runs 16 residues. CDR1 and CDR2 (germline): SEHNR, FQNEAQ (reference sequence). V lost 5 bases, J lost 5 bases, and 11 bases stayed unmatched. CDR3 sequence reads: CASSRGLAAKTGELFF. For the CDR3, the DNA is TGTGCCAGCAGCCGGGGTCTAGCGGCCAAGACCGGGGAGCTGTTTTTT.

V usage is TRBV7-2 and J usage is TRBJ1-1; D is perhaps TRBD1 (6 bases). CDR1 and CDR2 (germline): SGHTA, FQGNSA. Trimming took 3 bases from V and 3 from J, leaving 8 bases between them. The CDR3 runs 13 residues. The CDR3 region is CASSLNRDTEAFF. In DNA, the CDR3 is TGTGCCAGCAGCTTGAACAGGGACACTGAAGCTTTCTTT.